This T cell receptor (beta chain) was sequenced during a study of CD8 T cells in ankylosing spondylitis. The study, taken as a whole, reports: Disease-linked clones had a CD8+ phenotype and relatively low frequency in peripheral blood. Reportedly, disease-linked clones are significantly enriched in ankylosing spondylitis patients' matched synovial fluid.

Quantitative 5'-RACE was performed with molecular barcodes, and it yielded the TCR beta libraries. One entry per CDR3 protein results from TCRdb running MiXCR on the 5' RACE reads. Here the sample spans 150,000 to 200,000 distinct CDR3 sequences, 15% to 20% being singletons. Germline CDR1 SQVTM, CDR2 ANQGSEA. V gave up 4 bases and J gave up 8 bases, with 14 bases separating them. This CDR3 is 12 amino acids long. Notes on this clonotype: Its antigen remains unknown.

This TCR was sampled from a male donor aged 5 to 30 with ankylosing spondylitis or in good health (not recorded which). This chain joins TRBV29-1 and TRBJ1-2, with D uncertain. Input material: blood, either unsorted or a sorted T cell fraction (not recorded which). CDR3 sequence (DNA): TGCAGCGTTGTTCGGGCGGCCCAAGGCTACACCTTC. Protein sequence: CSVVRAAQGYTF.